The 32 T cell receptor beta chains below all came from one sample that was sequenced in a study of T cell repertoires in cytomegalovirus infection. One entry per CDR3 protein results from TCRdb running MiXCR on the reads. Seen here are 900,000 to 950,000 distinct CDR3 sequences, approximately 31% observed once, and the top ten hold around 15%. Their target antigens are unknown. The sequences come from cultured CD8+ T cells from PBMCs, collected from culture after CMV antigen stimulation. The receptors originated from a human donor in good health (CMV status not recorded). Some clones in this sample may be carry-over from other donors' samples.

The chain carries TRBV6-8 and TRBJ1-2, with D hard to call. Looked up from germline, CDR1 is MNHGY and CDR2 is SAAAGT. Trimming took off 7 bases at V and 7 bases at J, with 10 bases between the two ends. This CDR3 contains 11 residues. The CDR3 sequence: CASTHDGGYTF. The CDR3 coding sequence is TGTGCCAGCACTCACGACGGTGGCTACACCTTC.

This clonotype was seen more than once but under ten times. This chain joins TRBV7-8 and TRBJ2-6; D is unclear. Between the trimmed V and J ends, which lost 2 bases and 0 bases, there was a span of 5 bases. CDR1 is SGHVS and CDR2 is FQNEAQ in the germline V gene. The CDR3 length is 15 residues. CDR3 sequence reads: CASSLIVSGANVLTF. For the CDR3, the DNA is TGTGCCAGCAGCTTAATAGTCTCTGGGGCCAACGTCCTGACTTTC.

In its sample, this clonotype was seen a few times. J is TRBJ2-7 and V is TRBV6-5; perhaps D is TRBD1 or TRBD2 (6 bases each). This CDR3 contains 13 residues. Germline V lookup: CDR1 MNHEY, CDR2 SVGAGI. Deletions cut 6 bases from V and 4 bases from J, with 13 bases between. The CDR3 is CASRAPGAYEQYF. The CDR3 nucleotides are TGTGCCAGCAGAGCTCCGGGGGCTTACGAGCAGTACTTC.

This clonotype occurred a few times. CDR3 coding DNA: TGTGCCACCTCCGGGGGCGGGGAGCTGTTTTTT. Translated, it gives CATSGGGELFF. This chain joins TRBV27 and TRBJ2-2; D is perhaps TRBD2 (6 bases). Trimming took off 10 bases at V and 7 bases at J, with 10 bases between the two ends. Germline V CDR1 and CDR2: MNHEY, SMNVEV (reference sequence). This CDR3 is 11 amino acids long.

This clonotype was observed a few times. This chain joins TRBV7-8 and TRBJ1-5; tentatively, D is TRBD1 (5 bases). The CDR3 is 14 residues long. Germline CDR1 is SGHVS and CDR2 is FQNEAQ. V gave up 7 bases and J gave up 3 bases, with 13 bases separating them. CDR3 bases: TGTGCCAGCACCCTAGGCAGGGACAATCAGCCCCAGCATTTT. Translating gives CASTLGRDNQPQHF.

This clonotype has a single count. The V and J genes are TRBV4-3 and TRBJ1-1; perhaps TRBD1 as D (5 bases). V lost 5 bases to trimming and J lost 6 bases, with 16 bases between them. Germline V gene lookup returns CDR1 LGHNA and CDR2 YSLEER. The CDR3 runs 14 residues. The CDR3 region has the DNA TGCGCCAGCAGCGTGGGGACGCTCCCCTCTGAAGCTTTCTTT. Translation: CASSVGTLPSEAFF.

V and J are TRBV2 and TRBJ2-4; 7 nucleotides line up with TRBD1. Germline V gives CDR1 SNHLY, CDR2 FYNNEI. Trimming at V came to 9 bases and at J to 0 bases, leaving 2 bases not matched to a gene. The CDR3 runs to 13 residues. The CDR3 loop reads CARQGLAKNIQYF. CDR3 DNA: TGTGCCAGACAGGGGCTAGCCAAAAACATTCAGTACTTC. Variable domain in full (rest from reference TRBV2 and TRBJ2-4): EPEVTQTPSHQVTQMGQEVILRCVPISNHLYFYWYRQILGQKVEFLVSFYNNEISEKSEIFDDQFSVERPDGSNFTLKIRSTKLEDSAMYFCARQGLAKNIQYFGAGTRLSVL.

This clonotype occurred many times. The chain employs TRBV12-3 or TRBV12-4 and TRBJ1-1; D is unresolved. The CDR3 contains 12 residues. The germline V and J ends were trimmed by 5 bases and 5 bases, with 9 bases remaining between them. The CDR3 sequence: CASSLLRTEAFF. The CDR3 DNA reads TGTGCCAGCAGTCTACTGCGAACTGAAGCTTTCTTT.

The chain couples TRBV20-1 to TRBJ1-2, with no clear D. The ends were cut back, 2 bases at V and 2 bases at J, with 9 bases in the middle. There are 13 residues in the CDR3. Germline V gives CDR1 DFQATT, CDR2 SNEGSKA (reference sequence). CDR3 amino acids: CSARQTSNYGYTF. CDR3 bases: TGCAGTGCTAGACAAACATCCAACTATGGCTACACCTTC.

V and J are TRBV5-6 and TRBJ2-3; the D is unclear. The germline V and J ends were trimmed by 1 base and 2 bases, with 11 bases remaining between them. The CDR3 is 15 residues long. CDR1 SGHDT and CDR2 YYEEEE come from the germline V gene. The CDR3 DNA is TGTGCCAGCAGCTTGACTCACGAAATCACAGATACGCAGTATTTT. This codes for CASSLTHEITDTQYF.

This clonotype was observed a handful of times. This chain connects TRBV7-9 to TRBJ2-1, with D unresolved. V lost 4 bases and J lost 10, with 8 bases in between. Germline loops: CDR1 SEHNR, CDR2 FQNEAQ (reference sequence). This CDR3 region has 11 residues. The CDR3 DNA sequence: TGTGCCAGCAGCTCCGACGCCGAGCAGTTCTTC. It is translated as CASSSDAEQFF.

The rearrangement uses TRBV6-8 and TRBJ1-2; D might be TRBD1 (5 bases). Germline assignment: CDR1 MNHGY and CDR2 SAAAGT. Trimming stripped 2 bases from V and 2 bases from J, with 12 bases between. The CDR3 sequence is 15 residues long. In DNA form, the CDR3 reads TGTGCCAGCAGTTACGAGGGGAGCTTCAACTATGGCTACACCTTC. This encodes CASSYEGSFNYGYTF.

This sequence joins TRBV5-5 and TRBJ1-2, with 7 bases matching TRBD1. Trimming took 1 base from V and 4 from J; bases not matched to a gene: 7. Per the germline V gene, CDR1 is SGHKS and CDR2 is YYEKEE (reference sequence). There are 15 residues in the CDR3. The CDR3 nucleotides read TGTGCCAGCAGCTTGTCTGACAGGGATTTCTATGGCTACACCTTC. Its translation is CASSLSDRDFYGYTF.

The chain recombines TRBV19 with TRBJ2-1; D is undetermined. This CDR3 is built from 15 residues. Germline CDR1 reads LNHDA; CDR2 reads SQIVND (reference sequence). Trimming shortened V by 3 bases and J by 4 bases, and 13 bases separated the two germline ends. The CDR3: CASSIQGYGYNEQFF. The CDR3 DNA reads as TGTGCCAGTAGTATTCAAGGGTATGGGTACAATGAGCAGTTCTTC.

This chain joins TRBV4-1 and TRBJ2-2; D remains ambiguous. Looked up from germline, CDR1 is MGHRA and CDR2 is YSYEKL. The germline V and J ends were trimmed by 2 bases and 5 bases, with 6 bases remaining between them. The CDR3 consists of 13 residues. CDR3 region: CASSQLTTGELFF. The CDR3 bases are TGCGCCAGCAGCCAATTAACGACCGGGGAGCTGTTTTTT.

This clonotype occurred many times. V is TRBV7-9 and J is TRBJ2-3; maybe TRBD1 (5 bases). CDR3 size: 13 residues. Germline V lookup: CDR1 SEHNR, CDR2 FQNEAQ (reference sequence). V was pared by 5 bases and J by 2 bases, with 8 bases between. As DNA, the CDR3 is TGTGCCAGCAGCCCCAGGGACACAGATACGCAGTATTTT. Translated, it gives CASSPRDTDTQYF.

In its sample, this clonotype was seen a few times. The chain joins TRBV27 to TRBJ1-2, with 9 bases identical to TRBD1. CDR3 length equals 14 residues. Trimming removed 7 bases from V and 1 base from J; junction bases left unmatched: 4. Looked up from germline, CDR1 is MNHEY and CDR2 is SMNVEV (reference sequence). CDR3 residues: CASMTGGGNYGYTF. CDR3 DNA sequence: TGTGCCAGCATGACAGGGGGGGGTAACTATGGCTACACCTTC.

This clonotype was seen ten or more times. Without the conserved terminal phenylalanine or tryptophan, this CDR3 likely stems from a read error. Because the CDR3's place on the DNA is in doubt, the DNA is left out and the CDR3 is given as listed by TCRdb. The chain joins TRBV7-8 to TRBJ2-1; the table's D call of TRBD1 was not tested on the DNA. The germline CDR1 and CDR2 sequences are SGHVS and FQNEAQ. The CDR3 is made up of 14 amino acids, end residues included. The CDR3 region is CASSSSHRTPIGGL.

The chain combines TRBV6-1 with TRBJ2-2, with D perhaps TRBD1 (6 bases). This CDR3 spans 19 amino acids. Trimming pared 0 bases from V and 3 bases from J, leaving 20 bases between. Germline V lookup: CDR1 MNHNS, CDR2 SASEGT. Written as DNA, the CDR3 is TGTGCCAGCAGTGAAGCCGAGCAGGGGTGGGATTGGGACACCGGGGAGCTGTTTTTT. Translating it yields CASSEAEQGWDWDTGELFF.

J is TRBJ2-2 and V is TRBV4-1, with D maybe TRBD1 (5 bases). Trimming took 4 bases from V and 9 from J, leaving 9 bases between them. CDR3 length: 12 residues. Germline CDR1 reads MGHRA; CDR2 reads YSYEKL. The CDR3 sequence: CASSPQGRELFF. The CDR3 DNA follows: TGCGCCAGCAGCCCCCAGGGTAGGGAGCTGTTTTTT.

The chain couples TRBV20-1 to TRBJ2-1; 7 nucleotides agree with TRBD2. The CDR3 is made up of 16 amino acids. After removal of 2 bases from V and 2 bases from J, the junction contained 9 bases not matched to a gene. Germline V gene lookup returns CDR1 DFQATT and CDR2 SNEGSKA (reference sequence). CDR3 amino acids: CSARSPGRGAYNEQFF. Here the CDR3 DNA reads TGCAGTGCTAGATCTCCCGGTCGGGGGGCCTACAATGAGCAGTTCTTC.

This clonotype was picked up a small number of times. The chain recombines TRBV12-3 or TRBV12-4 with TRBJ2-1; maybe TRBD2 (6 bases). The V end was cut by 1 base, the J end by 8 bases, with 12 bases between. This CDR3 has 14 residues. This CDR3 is CASSLVGGVYEQFF. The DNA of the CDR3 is TGTGCCAGCAGTTTAGTCGGCGGGGTTTATGAGCAGTTCTTC.

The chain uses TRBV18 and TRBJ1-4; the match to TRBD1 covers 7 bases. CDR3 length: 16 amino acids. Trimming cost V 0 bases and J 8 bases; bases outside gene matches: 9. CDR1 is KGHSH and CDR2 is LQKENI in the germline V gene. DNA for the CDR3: TGTGCCAGCTCACCACCGTCAGGAGGGGGCAAGGAAAAACTGTTTTTT. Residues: CASSPPSGGGKEKLFF.

The CDR3 DNA sequence: TGTGCCAGCAGCTTCGGGACAGGGGGCTGGGAAGCTTTCTTT. Its translation is CASSFGTGGWEAFF. The chain couples TRBV7-9 to TRBJ1-1, with 12 bases fitting TRBD1. Trimming cost V 3 bases and J 8 bases; bases outside gene matches: 4. Per germline, CDR1 SEHNR and CDR2 FQNEAQ (reference sequence). The CDR3 has 14 residues.

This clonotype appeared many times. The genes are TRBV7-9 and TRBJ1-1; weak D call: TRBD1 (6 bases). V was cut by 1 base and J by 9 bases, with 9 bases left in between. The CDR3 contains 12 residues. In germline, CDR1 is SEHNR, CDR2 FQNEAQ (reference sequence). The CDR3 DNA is TGTGCCAGCAGCTTAGGGGACAACAAAGCTTTCTTT. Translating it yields CASSLGDNKAFF.

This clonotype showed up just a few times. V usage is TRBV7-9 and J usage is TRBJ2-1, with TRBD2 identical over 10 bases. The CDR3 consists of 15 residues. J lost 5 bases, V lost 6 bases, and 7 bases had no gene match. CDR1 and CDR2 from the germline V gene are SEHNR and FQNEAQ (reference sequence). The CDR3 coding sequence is TGTGCCAGCAGATCAAGGCTAGCGGGGGACAATGAGCAGTTCTTC. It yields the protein CASRSRLAGDNEQFF.

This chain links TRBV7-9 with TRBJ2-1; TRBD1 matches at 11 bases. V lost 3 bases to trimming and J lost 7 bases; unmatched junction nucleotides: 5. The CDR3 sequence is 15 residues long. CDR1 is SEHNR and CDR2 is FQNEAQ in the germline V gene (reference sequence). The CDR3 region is CASSFRTGGKNEQFF. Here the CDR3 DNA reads TGTGCCAGCAGCTTCCGGACAGGGGGCAAGAATGAGCAGTTCTTC.

This CDR3 reads CSARDQISGQGPGSQPQHF. In nucleotides, the CDR3 is TGCAGTGCTAGAGACCAGATTTCGGGACAGGGTCCGGGTAGTCAGCCCCAGCATTTT. The gene calls are TRBV20-1 and TRBJ1-5, with 9 bases that match TRBD1. Germline V CDR1 and CDR2: DFQATT, SNEGSKA (reference sequence). J lost 6 bases, V lost 0 bases, and 18 bases had no gene match. The CDR3 is 19 amino acids.

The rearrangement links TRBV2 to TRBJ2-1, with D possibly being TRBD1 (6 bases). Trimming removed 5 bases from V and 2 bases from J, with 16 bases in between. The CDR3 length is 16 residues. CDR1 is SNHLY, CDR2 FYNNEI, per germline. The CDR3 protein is CASSYREQRPYNEQFF. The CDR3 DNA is TGTGCCAGCAGTTACAGGGAACAGAGGCCCTACAATGAGCAGTTCTTC.

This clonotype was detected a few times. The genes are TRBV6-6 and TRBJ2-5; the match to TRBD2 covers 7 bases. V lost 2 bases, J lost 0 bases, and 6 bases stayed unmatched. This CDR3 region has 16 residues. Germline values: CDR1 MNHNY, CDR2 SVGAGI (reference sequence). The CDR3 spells CASSYGTIPYQETQYF. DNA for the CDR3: TGTGCCAGCAGTTACGGGACTATTCCTTACCAAGAGACCCAGTACTTC.

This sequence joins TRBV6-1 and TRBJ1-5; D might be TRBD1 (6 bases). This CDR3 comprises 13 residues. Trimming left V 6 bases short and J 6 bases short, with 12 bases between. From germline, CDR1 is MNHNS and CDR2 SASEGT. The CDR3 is CASSLIQGQPQHF. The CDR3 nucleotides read TGTGCCAGCAGCCTCATACAGGGTCAGCCCCAGCATTTT.

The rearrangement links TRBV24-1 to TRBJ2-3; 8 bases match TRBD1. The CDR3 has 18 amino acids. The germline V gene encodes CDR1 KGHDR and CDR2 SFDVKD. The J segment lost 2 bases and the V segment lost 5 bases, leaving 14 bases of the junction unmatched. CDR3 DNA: TGTGCCACCAGTGCTGGAGCGAGGACAGGGAGGTTCACAGATACGCAGTATTTT. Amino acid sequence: CATSAGARTGRFTDTQYF.